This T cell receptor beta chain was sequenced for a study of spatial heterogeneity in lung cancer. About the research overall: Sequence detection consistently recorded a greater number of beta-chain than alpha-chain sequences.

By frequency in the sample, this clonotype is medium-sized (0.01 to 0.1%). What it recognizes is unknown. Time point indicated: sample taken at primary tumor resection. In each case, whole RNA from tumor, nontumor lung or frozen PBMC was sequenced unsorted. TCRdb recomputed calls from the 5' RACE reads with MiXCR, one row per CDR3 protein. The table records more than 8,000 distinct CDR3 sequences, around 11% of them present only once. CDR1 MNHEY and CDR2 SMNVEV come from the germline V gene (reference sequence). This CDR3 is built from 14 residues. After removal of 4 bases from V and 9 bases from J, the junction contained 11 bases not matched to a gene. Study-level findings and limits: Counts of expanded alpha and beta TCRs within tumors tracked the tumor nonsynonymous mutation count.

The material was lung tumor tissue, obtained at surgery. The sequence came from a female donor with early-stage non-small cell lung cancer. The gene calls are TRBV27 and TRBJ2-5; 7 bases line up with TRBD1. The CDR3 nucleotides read TGTGCCAGCAGTTCTTGGGACAGCCAGAGACCCCAGTACTTC. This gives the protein CASSSWDSQRPQYF.